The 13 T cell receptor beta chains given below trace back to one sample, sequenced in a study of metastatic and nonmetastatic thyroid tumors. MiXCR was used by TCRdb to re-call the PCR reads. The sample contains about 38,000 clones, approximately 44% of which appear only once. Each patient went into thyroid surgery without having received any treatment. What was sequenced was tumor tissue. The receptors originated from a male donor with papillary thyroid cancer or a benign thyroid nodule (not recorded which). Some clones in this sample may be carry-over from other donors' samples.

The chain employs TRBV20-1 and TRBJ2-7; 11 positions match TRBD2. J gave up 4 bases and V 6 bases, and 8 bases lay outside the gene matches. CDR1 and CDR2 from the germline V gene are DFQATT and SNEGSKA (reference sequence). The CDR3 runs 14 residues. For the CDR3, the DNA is TGCAGTGCCCGGGGACTAGCGGATATTTACGAGCAGTACTTC. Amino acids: CSARGLADIYEQYF.

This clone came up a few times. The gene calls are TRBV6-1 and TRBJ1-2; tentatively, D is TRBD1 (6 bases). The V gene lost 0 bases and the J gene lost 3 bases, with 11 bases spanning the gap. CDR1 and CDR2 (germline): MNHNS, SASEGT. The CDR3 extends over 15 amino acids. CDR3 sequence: CASSEARGYDYGYTF. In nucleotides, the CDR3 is TGTGCCAGCAGTGAAGCGAGGGGGTATGACTATGGCTACACCTTC.

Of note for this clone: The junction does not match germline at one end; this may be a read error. This CDR3 reads CSARDIRGYGYTF. In DNA, the CDR3 is TGTAGTGCTAGAGATATCCGAGGGTATGGCTACACCTTC. The genes are TRBV20-1 and TRBJ1-2, with D hard to call. This CDR3 is built from 13 residues. Per the germline V gene, CDR1 is DFQATT and CDR2 is SNEGSKA (reference sequence).

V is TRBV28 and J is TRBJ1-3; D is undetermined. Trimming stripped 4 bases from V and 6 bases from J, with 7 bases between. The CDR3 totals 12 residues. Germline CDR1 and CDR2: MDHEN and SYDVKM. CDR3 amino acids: CASSSTINTIYF. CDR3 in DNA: TGTGCCAGCAGTTCGACAATAAACACCATATATTTT.

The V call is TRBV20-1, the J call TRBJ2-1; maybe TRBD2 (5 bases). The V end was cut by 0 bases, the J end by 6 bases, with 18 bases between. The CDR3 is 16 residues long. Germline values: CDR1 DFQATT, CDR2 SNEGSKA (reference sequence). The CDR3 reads CSARDWGPGTSNEQFF. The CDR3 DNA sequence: TGCAGTGCTAGAGACTGGGGTCCGGGAACGAGCAATGAGCAGTTCTTC.

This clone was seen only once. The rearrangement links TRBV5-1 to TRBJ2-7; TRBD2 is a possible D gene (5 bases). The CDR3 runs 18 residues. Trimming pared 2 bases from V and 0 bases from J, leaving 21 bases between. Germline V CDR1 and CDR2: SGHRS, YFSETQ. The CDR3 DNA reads TGCGCCAGCAGCTTACGAACGCCAGCGGCAGCCGACTCCTACGAGCAGTACTTC. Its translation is CASSLRTPAAADSYEQYF.

The CDR3 DNA reads TGCAGTGCTAGACTCCTCGACTTGGGGGACACCGGGGAGCTGTTTTTT. Translation: CSARLLDLGDTGELFF. V usage is TRBV20-1 and J usage is TRBJ2-2; either TRBD1 or TRBD2 may supply D (5 bases each). The CDR3 is 16 residues long. From germline, CDR1 is DFQATT and CDR2 SNEGSKA (reference sequence). V lost 2 bases and J lost 3, with 16 bases in between.

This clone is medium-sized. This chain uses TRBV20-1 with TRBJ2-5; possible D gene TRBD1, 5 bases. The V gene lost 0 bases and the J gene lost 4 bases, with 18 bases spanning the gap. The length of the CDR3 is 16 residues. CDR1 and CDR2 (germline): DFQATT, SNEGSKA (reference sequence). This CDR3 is CSARDRPGLGSETQYF. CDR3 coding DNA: TGCAGTGCTAGAGATCGTCCAGGGTTGGGATCAGAGACCCAGTACTTC.

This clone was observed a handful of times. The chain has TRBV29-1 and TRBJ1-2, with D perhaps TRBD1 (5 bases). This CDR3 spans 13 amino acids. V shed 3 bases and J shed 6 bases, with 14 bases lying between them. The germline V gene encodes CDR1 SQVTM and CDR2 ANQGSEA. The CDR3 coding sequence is TGCAGCGTTGACGAGGGGTTTAGGGATGGCTACACCTTC. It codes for CSVDEGFRDGYTF.

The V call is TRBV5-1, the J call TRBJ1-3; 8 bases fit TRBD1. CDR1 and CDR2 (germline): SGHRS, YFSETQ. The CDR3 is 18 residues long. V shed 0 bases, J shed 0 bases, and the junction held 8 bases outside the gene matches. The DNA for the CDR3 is TGCGCCAGCAGCTTGGTGGAGGGACAGGCTATCTCTGGAAACACCATATATTTT. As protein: CASSLVEGQAISGNTIYF.

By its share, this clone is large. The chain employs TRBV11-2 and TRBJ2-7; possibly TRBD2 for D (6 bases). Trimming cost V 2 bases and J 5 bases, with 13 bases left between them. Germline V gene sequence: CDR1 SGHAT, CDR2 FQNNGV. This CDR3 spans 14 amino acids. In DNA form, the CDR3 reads TGTGCCAGCAGCTTACGACTAGATCGCGACGAGCAGTACTTC. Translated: CASSLRLDRDEQYF. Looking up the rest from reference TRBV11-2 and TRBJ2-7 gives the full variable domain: EAGVAQSPRYKIIEKRQSVAFWCNPISGHATLYWYQQILGQGPKLLIQFQNNGVVDDSQLPKDRFSAERLKGVDSTLKIQPAKLEDSAVYLCASSLRLDRDEQYFGPGTRLTVT.

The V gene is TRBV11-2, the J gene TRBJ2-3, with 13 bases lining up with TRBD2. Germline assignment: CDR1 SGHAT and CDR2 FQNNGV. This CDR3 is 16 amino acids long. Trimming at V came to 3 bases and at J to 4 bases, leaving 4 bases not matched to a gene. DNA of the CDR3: TGTGCCAGCAGCTTGGGACTAGCGGGACTAGCAGATACGCAGTATTTT. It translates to CASSLGLAGLADTQYF. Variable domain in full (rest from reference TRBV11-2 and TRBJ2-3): EAGVAQSPRYKIIEKRQSVAFWCNPISGHATLYWYQQILGQGPKLLIQFQNNGVVDDSQLPKDRFSAERLKGVDSTLKIQPAKLEDSAVYLCASSLGLAGLADTQYFGPGTRLTVL.

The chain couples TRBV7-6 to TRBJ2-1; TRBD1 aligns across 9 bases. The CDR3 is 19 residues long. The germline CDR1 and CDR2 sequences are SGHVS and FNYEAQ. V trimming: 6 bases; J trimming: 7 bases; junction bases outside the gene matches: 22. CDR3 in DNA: TGTGCCAGCAGGACAGGAAGGGGGCTGGGGACAGGGAAGAGAAATGAGCAGTTCTTC. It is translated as CASRTGRGLGTGKRNEQFF.